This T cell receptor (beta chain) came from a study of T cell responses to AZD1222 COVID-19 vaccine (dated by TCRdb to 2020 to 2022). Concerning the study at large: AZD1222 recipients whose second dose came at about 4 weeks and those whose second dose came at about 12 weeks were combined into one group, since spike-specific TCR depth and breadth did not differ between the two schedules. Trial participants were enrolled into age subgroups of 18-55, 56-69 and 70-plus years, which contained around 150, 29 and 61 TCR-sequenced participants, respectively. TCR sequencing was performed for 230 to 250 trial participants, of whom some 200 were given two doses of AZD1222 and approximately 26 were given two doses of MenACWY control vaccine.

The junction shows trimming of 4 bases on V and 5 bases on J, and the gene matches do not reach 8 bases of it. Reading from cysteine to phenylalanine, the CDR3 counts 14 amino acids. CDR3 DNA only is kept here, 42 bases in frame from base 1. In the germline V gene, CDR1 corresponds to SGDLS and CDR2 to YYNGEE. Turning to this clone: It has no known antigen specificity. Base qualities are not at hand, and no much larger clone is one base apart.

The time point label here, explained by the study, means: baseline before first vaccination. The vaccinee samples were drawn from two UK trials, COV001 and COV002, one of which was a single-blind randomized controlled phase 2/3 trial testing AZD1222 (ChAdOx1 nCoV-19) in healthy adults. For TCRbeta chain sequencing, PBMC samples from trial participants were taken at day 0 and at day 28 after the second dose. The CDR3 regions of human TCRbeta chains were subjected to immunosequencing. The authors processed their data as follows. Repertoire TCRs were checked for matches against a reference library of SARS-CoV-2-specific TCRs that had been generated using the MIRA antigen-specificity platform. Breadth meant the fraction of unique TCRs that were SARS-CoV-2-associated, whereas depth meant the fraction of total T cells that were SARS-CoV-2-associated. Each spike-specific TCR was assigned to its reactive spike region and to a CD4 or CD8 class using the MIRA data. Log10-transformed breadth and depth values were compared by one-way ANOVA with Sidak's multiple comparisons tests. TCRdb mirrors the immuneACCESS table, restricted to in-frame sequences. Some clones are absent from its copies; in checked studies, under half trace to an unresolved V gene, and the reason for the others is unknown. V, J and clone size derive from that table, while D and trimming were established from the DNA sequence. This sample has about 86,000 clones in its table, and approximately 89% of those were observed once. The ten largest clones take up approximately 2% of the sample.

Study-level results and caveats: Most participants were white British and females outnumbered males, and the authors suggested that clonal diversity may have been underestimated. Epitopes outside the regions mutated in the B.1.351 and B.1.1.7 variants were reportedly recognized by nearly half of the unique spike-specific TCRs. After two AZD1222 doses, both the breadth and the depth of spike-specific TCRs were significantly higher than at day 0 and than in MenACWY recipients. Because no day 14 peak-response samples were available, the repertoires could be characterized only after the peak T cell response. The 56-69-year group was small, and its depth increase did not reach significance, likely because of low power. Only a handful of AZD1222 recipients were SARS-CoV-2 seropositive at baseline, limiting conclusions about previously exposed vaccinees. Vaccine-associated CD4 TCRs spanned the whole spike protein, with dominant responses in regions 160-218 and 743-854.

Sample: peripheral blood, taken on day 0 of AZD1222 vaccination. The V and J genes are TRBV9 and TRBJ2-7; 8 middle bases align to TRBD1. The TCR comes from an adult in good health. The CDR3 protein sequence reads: CASSTQGDFDEQYF. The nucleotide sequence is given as TGTGCCAGCAGCACACAGGGGGACTTCGACGAGCAGTACTTC.